This TCR beta chain was sequenced for a study of CD8+CD57+ T cells in acquired aplastic anemia. Study-level information: On average, sorted CD4+ and CD8+ cells gave 3 to 3.5 ug of DNA.

According to the study, genomic DNA was the template for TCR beta VDJ and CDR3 profiling. TCRdb ran MiXCR on the reads and lists one entry per CDR3 protein. The sample contains approximately 250,000 distinct CDR3 sequences, 82% of which appear only once. Patients chosen for sequencing had CD8+CD57+ cells that had expanded, as shown by flow cytometry. Each patient had severe acquired aplastic anemia. Patient blood was sampled before any therapy had been received. Findings of the study overall: Between patients and controls, around 31 CD8+ CDR3 sequences were found in common.

CDR1 is SGDLS and CDR2 is YYNGEE in the germline V gene. The CDR3 runs 14 residues. On this clonotype itself: Its cognate antigen is unknown. At one boundary the junction diverges from the germline segment, which might be a read error.

The source material was sorted CD4+, CD8+, or CD8+CD57+ T cells (not recorded which) from PBMCs. This sequence joins TRBV9 and TRBJ2-3; 11 bases are shared with TRBD2. The clonotype originates from a human donor with aplastic anemia. The CDR3 loop reads CASSVLAGGDNEHF. The DNA of the CDR3 is TGTGCCAGCAGCGTTCTAGCGGGGGGCGATAATGAGCATTTT.